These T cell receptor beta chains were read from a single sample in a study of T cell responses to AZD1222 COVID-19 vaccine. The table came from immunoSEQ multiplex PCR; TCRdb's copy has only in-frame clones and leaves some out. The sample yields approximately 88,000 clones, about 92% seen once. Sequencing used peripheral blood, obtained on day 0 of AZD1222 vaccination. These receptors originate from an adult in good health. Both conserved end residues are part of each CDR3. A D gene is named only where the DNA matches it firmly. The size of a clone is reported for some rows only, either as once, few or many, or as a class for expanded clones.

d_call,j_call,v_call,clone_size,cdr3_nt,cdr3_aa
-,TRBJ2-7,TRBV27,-,TGTGCCAGCAGTTTAAGTGTAGGCAGGAACGAGCAGTACTTC,CASSLSVGRNEQYF
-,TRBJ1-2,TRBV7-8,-,TGTGCCAGCAGCCGCGGGACACTCTATGGCTACACCTTC,CASSRGTLYGYTF
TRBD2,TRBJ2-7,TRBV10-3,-,TGTGCCATCAGTGATCCAGCGGGAACCAACGGCTACGAGCAGTACTTC,CAISDPAGTNGYEQYF
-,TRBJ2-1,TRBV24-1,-,TGTGCCACCAGTGATTTTTATAGCGGGACAGACAATGAGCAGTTCTTC,CATSDFYSGTDNEQFF
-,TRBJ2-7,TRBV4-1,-,TGCGCCAGCAGCCAAGGGGCCGGGGGATTCATGTACGAGCAGTACTTC,CASSQGAGGFMYEQYF
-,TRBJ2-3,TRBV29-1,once,TGCAGCGTTGAAGACCGACCCACCGGGCCAGATACGCAGTATTTT,CSVEDRPTGPDTQYF
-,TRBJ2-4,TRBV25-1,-,TGTGCCAGCACCATGACAGGAGGCAAAAACATTCAGTACTTC,CASTMTGGKNIQYF
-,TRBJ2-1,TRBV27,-,TGTGCCAGCAGGGAAGGGAGTTTTTCCTACAATGAGCAGTTCTTC,CASREGSFSYNEQFF
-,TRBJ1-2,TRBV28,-,TGTGCCAGCAGTCTGCGGGCGTATGACTACACCTTC,CASSLRAYDYTF
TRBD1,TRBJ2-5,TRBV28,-,TGTGCCAGCACCACCGCTGGTGCGACAGGGGTCTTGGAGACCCAGTACTTC,CASTTAGATGVLETQYF
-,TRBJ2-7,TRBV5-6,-,TGTGCCAGCAGCTTGTGGTTTTGGGTGGGTAGCTGGGGGGAAGAGCAGTACTTC,CASSLWFWVGSWGEEQYF
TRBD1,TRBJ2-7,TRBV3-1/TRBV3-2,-,TGTGCCAGCAGCCCCGCTGACAGGGGGCAGGCGGGAGTCTCCTACGAGCAGTACTTC,CASSPADRGQAGVSYEQYF
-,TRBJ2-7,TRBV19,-,TGTGCCAGTAGTATAGATCGAACAGTCGAGCAGTACTTC,CASSIDRTVEQYF
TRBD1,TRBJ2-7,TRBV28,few,TGTGCCAGCAGCCGGACAGGGGGCTACTACGAGCAGTACTTC,CASSRTGGYYEQYF
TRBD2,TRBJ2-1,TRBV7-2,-,TGTGCCAGCAGCTTAGCCCTGACTAGCGGGGTTGAGCAGTTCTTC,CASSLALTSGVEQFF
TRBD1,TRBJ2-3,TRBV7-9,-,TGTGCCAGCAGCTTAGAGGGGGCTAGCACAGATACGCAGTATTTT,CASSLEGASTDTQYF
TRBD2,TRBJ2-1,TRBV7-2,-,TGTGCCAGCAGCCTGGCCGGGACTAGCGGGAGGTACAATGAGCAGTTCTTC,CASSLAGTSGRYNEQFF
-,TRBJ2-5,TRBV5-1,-,TGCGCCAGCAGCTTGTACCACCAAGAGACCCAGTACTTC,CASSLYHQETQYF
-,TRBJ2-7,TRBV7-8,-,TGTGCCAGCAGCGGGAAAGGGGGGTTCTCCTACGAGCAGTACTTC,CASSGKGGFSYEQYF
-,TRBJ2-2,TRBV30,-,TGTGCCTGGAGTGCCGAGGGGCAGGGTGCTACCGGGGAGCTGTTTTTT,CAWSAEGQGATGELFF
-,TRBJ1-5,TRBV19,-,TGTGCCAGTAGGCGAGACGTTTATGGCAATCAGCCCCAGCATTTT,CASRRDVYGNQPQHF
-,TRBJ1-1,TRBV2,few,TGTGCGACCCCCGGGGACACTGAAGCTTTCTTT,CATPGDTEAFF
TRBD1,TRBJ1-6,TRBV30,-,TGTGCCTGGAGTTTTCGTACCGGGACAGGGTCCCTCCACTTT,CAWSFRTGTGSLHF
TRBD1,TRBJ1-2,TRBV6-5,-,TGTGCCAGCAGGGCCGGGACAGGGGACGGCTACACCTTC,CASRAGTGDGYTF
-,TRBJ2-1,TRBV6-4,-,TGTGCCAGCAGTGACGGGGGTGGGCAGTTCTTC,CASSDGGGQFF
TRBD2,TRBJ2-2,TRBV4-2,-,TGTGCCAGCAGCCTTGGCCGCCGGGAGGGCGGGGAGCTGTTTTTT,CASSLGRREGGELFF
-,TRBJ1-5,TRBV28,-,TGTGCCAGCAGTTTAGTTGAACGGAGCAATCAGCCCCAGCATTTT,CASSLVERSNQPQHF
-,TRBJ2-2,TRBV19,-,TGTGCCAGTAGGCGGGGTCCCACGGTCACCGGGGAGCTGTTTTTT,CASRRGPTVTGELFF
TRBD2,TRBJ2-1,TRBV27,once,TGTGCCAGCAGTAGACTAGCGGGAGGCGAGGGGGATGAGCAGTTCTTC,CASSRLAGGEGDEQFF
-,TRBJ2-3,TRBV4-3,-,TGCGCCAGCAGCCGCATGATGGGACCTGCTGATACGCAGTATTTT,CASSRMMGPADTQYF
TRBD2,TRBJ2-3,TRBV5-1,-,TGCGCCAGCAGCTTGGATAGCGGGGGACTAGATACGCAGTATTTT,CASSLDSGGLDTQYF
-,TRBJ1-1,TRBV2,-,TGTGCCAGCAGTGAAGTGGAGAACACTGAAGCTTTCTTT,CASSEVENTEAFF
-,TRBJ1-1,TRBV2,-,TGTGCCAGCATGGTGTACACTGAAGCTTTCTTT,CASMVYTEAFF
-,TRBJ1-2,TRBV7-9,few,TGTGCCAGCAGAGGAATGGGCCGAAACTATGGCTACACCTTC,CASRGMGRNYGYTF
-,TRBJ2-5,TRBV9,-,TGTGCCAGCAGCGTAGCGCCCAGTTCAGAGACCCAGTACTTC,CASSVAPSSETQYF
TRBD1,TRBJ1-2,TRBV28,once,TGTGCCAGCAGTTTACGCGGGACAGGGGTTGGCTACACCTTC,CASSLRGTGVGYTF
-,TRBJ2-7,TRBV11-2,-,TGTGCCAGCAGCTTAGGGCCCACGCAGTACTTC,CASSLGPTQYF
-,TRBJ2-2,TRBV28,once,TGTGCCAGCATCCCCCTCGGAGGGAGGGGGAGGGAGCTGTTTTTT,CASIPLGGRGRELFF
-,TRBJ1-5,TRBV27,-,TGTGCCAGCAGTTTAGTTCGGGAACAGCCCCAGCATTTT,CASSLVREQPQHF
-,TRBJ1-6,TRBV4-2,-,TGTGCCAGCAGCCAAGAAGGGGGACGGAAGAATTCACCCCTCCACTTT,CASSQEGGRKNSPLHF
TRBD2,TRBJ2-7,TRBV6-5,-,TGTGCCAGCAGTCCAGCGGGAGGGCCTTTCGAGCAGTACTTC,CASSPAGGPFEQYF
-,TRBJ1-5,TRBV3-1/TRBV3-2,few,TGTGCCAGCAGCCCGGGGGACTATAGCAATCAGCCCCAGCATTTT,CASSPGDYSNQPQHF
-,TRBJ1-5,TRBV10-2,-,TGCGCCAGCAGAGGGGGTTATAGCAATCAGCCCCAGCATTTT,CASRGGYSNQPQHF
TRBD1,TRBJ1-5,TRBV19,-,TGTGCCAGTAAGGGGACAGGGACCTCCCTCACTCAGCCCCAGCATTTT,CASKGTGTSLTQPQHF
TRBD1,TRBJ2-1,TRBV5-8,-,TGTGCCAGCAGCTTGGCCGGTCGAGGGGGCCCCTTCTATGAGCAGTTCTTC,CASSLAGRGGPFYEQFF
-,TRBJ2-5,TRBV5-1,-,TGCGCCAGCAGGTCTGGGGAGACCCAGTACTTC,CASRSGETQYF